This T cell receptor beta chain came from a study of technical replicates of blood from a few donors. Profiled with immunoSEQ multiplex PCR; TCRdb holds only in-frame clones, not every one. The sample holds tens of thousands of clones, around 93% seen once. Germline CDR1 MGHRA, CDR2 YSYEKL. Trimming took 3 bases from V and 4 from J; bases not matched to a gene: 9. The CDR3 runs 16 residues. Input material: T cells isolated from PBMCs. The chain combines TRBV4-1 with TRBJ2-1, with TRBD2 matching over 7 bases. The TCR sequence derives from a human donor in good health. The CDR3: CASSQVAGLTYNEQFF. For the CDR3, the DNA is TGCGCCAGCAGCCAGGTGGCGGGACTAACGTACAATGAGCAGTTCTTC.